A single sample is the source of the 20 T cell receptor beta chains below, sequenced in a study of shared clonotypes between healthy human individuals. Produced via immunoSEQ multiplex PCR; TCRdb's table is partial and in-frame only. The sample lists roughly 700,000 clones; 90% were seen once. Material: memory CD8+ T cells from PBMCs. Subset specified: CD45RO+ cells pooled with CCR7-negative TemRA cells. These receptors were obtained from a man aged 18 to 29 in good health. Some clones in this sample may be carry-over from other donors' samples.

This clone appeared once. The chain recombines TRBV9 with TRBJ2-1; TRBD1 matches at 7 bases. The CDR3 runs 17 residues. V was pared by 1 base and J by 4 bases, with 11 bases of the junction left unmatched. Germline CDR1 and CDR2: SGDLS and YYNGEE. CDR3 coding DNA: TGTGCCAGCAGCGTACACAGGGGCTCTGGGTCTTACAATGAGCAGTTCTTC. This sequence encodes CASSVHRGSGSYNEQFF. The full variable domain, with the rest looked up from reference TRBV9 and TRBJ2-1, is DSGVTQTPKHLITATGQRVTLRCSPRSGDLSVYWYQQSLDQGLQFLIQYYNGEERAKGNILERFSAQQFPDLHSELNLSSLELGDSALYFCASSVHRGSGSYNEQFFGPGTRLTVL.

The chain carries TRBV7-9 and TRBJ2-7; a weak D match, TRBD1 (6 bases). The CDR3 sequence is 18 residues long. Trimming took off 5 bases at V and 4 bases at J, with 27 bases between the two ends. Per germline, CDR1 SEHNR and CDR2 FQNEAQ (reference sequence). CDR3 in amino acids: CASSDSRTGKSPLYEQYF. CDR3 sequence (DNA): TGTGCCAGCAGCGACTCTAGAACAGGGAAATCTCCTCTATACGAGCAGTACTTC.

This chain connects TRBV7-9 to TRBJ2-3, with D perhaps given as TRBD1 or TRBD2 (5 bases each). V lost 4 bases and J 2 bases, leaving 19 bases between the germline ends. This CDR3 contains 17 residues. CDR1 SEHNR and CDR2 FQNEAQ come from the germline V gene (reference sequence). CDR3 loop: CASSSGSGRQNTDTQYF. The CDR3, as DNA: TGTGCCAGCAGCTCCGGGTCGGGACGGCAGAACACAGATACGCAGTATTTT.

The chain recombines TRBV7-9 with TRBJ2-2; no clear D gene. The germline gives CDR1 SEHNR, CDR2 FQNEAQ (reference sequence). CDR3 length: 14 amino acids. The V end was cut by 5 bases, the J end by 3 bases, with 10 bases between. DNA for the CDR3: TGTGCCAGCAGCCCCCCTCTGGACACCGGGGAGCTGTTTTTT. As protein: CASSPPLDTGELFF.

This chain uses TRBV5-4 with TRBJ1-3, with D perhaps matching TRBD1 (5 bases). The V end lost 6 bases, the J end lost 7 bases, and 17 bases lay between the germline ends. The CDR3 has 14 amino acids. CDR1 SGHNT and CDR2 YYREEE come from the germline V gene (reference sequence). The CDR3 spells CASMLGGVTNTIYF. DNA of the CDR3: TGTGCCAGCATGCTCGGGGGGGTTACGAACACCATATATTTT.

The chain employs TRBV6-6 and TRBJ2-7; perhaps D is TRBD1 or TRBD2 (5 bases each). CDR1 is MNHNY and CDR2 is SVGAGI in the germline V gene (reference sequence). The ends were cut back, 5 bases at V and 3 bases at J, with 14 bases in the middle. The CDR3 is made up of 14 amino acids. The CDR3 protein is CASSPPGRDYEQYF. The DNA of the CDR3 is TGTGCCAGCAGTCCGCCAGGGAGAGACTACGAGCAGTACTTC.

The rearrangement links TRBV9 to TRBJ2-7; 13 bases line up with TRBD2. J gave up 4 bases and V 0 bases, and 4 bases lay outside the gene matches. Looked up from germline, CDR1 is SGDLS and CDR2 is YYNGEE. The CDR3 is 16 residues long. The CDR3 region has the DNA TGTGCCAGCAGCGTAGGACTAGCGGGAGGTAAATACGAGCAGTACTTC. Its protein is CASSVGLAGGKYEQYF.

The table lists this clone with a count of one. The chain uses TRBV7-8 and TRBJ2-5, with a weak D call TRBD2 (6 bases). Per the germline V gene, CDR1 is SGHVS and CDR2 is FQNEAQ. Trimming took off 4 bases at V and 5 bases at J, with 14 bases between the two ends. The CDR3 contains 14 residues. The DNA of the CDR3 is TGTGCCAGCAGCTCACTAGCCCCTCGGGAGACCCAGTACTTC. Protein: CASSSLAPRETQYF.

The rearrangement uses TRBV11-2 and TRBJ2-1; TRBD2 agrees at 7 bases. The CDR3 totals 19 residues. The germline gives CDR1 SGHAT, CDR2 FQNNGV. The junction had 18 bases not matched to a gene; V was cut back by 5 bases and J by 2 bases. The CDR3 DNA follows: TGTGCCAGCAGCCCCACCCTCACTAGCGCTCAACGCACCTACAATGAGCAGTTCTTC. Residues: CASSPTLTSAQRTYNEQFF.

The rearrangement joins TRBV28 to TRBJ2-4; 7 bases line up with TRBD2. Germline V gene data show CDR1 as MDHEN and CDR2 as SYDVKM. V was clipped by 5 bases and J by 0 bases; unmatched bases: 13. There are 18 residues in the CDR3. The CDR3 loop reads CASSATRGLRLAKNIQYF. CDR3 sequence (DNA): TGTGCCAGCAGTGCCACAAGGGGACTACGTCTAGCCAAAAACATTCAGTACTTC.

This clone appeared a few times. The rearrangement joins TRBV9 to TRBJ1-1, with D unresolved. Trimming stripped 0 bases from V and 5 bases from J, with 11 bases between. Germline V gene sequence: CDR1 SGDLS, CDR2 YYNGEE. The CDR3 spans 14 residues. Here the CDR3 reads CASSVGVTDTEAFF. In DNA form, the CDR3 reads TGTGCCAGCAGCGTAGGGGTCACGGATACTGAAGCTTTCTTT.

The chain couples TRBV10-3 to TRBJ2-1; D is unresolved. The germline CDR1 and CDR2 sequences are ENHRY and SYGVKD. Trimming took 6 bases from V and 8 from J, leaving 8 bases between them. This CDR3 has 11 residues. This CDR3 reads CAISVADEQFF. The CDR3 DNA reads TGTGCCATCAGCGTGGCGGATGAGCAGTTCTTC.

The V call is TRBV30, the J call TRBJ2-7; no clear D. The ends were cut back, 5 bases at V and 0 bases at J, with 11 bases in the middle. The CDR3 has 13 amino acids. Per germline, CDR1 GTSNPN and CDR2 SVGIG (reference sequence). In DNA, the CDR3 is TGTGCCTGGGACCAGGACCTCTCCTACGAGCAGTACTTC. It is translated as CAWDQDLSYEQYF.

The chain has TRBV15 and TRBJ2-4; 14 bases are shared with TRBD2. Trimming cost V 4 bases and J 2 bases; bases outside gene matches: 7. The CDR3 consists of 18 residues. Germline V lookup: CDR1 LNHNV, CDR2 YYDKDF (reference sequence). CDR3 sequence: CATSMGTSGSRTKNIQYF. The CDR3 DNA reads TGTGCCACCAGCATGGGGACTAGCGGGAGTAGGACCAAAAACATTCAGTACTTC.

This clone was counted only a few times. This rearrangement joins TRBV9 to TRBJ1-1; D is ambiguous. CDR3 length equals 14 residues. Germline V gene sequence: CDR1 SGDLS, CDR2 YYNGEE. Trimming removed 3 bases at V and 4 bases at J, with 13 bases between. In nucleotides, the CDR3 is TGTGCCAGCAGCGGAACCGACCCGGTCACTGAAGCTTTCTTT. Protein sequence: CASSGTDPVTEAFF.

This clone was seen just once. The chain has TRBV7-9 and TRBJ1-4; unclear D gene. CDR1 is SEHNR and CDR2 is FQNEAQ in the germline V gene (reference sequence). Trimming took 4 bases from V and 8 from J, leaving 17 bases between them. The CDR3 consists of 15 residues. Written as DNA, the CDR3 is TGTGCCAGCAGCTACCGTGGCGTATTGGAGGAAAAACTGTTTTTT. Its protein product is CASSYRGVLEEKLFF.

The chain recombines TRBV13 with TRBJ2-1, with D perhaps TRBD2 (5 bases). Germline V gene lookup returns CDR1 PRHDT and CDR2 FYEKMQ (reference sequence). This CDR3 contains 14 residues. V was shortened by 0 bases and J by 6 bases, with 9 bases between the two germline ends. CDR3 sequence reads: CASSLGRDFNEQFF. CDR3 coding DNA: TGTGCCAGCAGCTTAGGCCGGGATTTCAATGAGCAGTTCTTC.

The chain couples TRBV27 to TRBJ2-1; TRBD2 might be the D (7 bases). Germline-derived CDR1 and CDR2 are MNHEY and SMNVEV (reference sequence). This CDR3 is built from 17 residues. Deletions cut 5 bases from V and 4 bases from J, with 21 bases between. CDR3 in amino acids: CASSTPRGGGPYNEQFF. The CDR3 coding sequence is TGTGCCAGCAGTACGCCCCGGGGAGGGGGGCCATACAATGAGCAGTTCTTC.

The V gene is TRBV15, the J gene TRBJ2-3; D not resolved. The CDR3 consists of 18 residues. Between the trimmed V and J ends, which lost 1 base and 4 bases, there was a span of 21 bases. CDR1 is LNHNV and CDR2 is YYDKDF in the germline V gene (reference sequence). The CDR3 sequence: CATSRADEPSKWSDTQYF. In DNA form, the CDR3 reads TGTGCCACCAGCAGAGCAGACGAGCCAAGCAAATGGTCAGATACGCAGTATTTT.

The V gene is TRBV10-3, the J gene TRBJ2-7; 7 nucleotides align to TRBD1. The CDR3 runs 16 residues. Trimming took 4 bases from V and 4 from J; bases not matched to a gene: 13. The germline gives CDR1 ENHRY, CDR2 SYGVKD. CDR3: CAISGGRDSDPYEQYF. CDR3 nucleotides: TGTGCCATCAGTGGGGGCCGGGACAGTGACCCTTACGAGCAGTACTTC.